This is a list of T cell receptor beta chains from one sample in a study of T cells after yellow fever vaccination. TCRdb used MiXCR to reprocess the 5' RACE reads, holding one entry per CDR3 protein. The sample has about 340,000 distinct CDR3 sequences; roughly an eighth are singletons. Material: CD4+ T cells sorted from PBMCs, obtained 15 days after the yellow fever booster vaccination. Receptor source: a man aged 18-30 years who received the YFV17D yellow fever vaccine. The CDR3 runs from the conserved cysteine through the conserved F or W. A D gene is named only where the DNA matches it firmly. Not all rows give a size; the values are once, few, many and, for expanded clones, a class.

>TRBD2|TRBJ2-1|TRBV6-5|NA
TGTGCCAGCAGGCTAGCGGGGGGGGGGAATGAGCAGTTCTTC
CASRLAGGGNEQFF
>TRBD1|TRBJ2-7|TRBV6-2/TRBV6-3|NA
TGTGCCAGCAGCTACAGACGATCCCCCGGGACAGGGGGCTATCTTTCCTACGAGCAGTACTTC
CASSYRRSPGTGGYLSYEQYF
>NA|TRBJ1-2|TRBV10-3|NA
TGTGCCATCAGTGAGTCCGAGGGTCCAAACTATGGCTACACCTTC
CAISESEGPNYGYTF
>TRBD1|TRBJ2-3|TRBV27|NA
TGTGCCAGCAGTTTACCCATGACAGGGGAAACAGATACGCAGTATTTT
CASSLPMTGETDTQYF
>NA|TRBJ2-3|TRBV7-9|NA
TGTGCCAGCAGCTCCCTACGATGGACAACAGATACGCAGTATTTT
CASSSLRWTTDTQYF
>TRBD1|TRBJ1-4|TRBV5-1|NA
TGCGCCAGCAAGGTCCCTCCTAGGGACAGAACTAATGAAAAACTGTTTTTT
CASKVPPRDRTNEKLFF
>NA|TRBJ1-1|TRBV2|few
TGTGCCAGCAGTGACGAATGGGGCACTGAAGCTTTCTTT
CASSDEWGTEAFF
>TRBD1|TRBJ1-6|TRBV3-1|few
TGTGCCAGCAGCCCGACAGGGGTAGTGTCCCTCCACTTT
CASSPTGVVSLHF
>NA|TRBJ1-1|TRBV7-2|NA
TGTGCCAGCAGCTCTTACACAGGATACACTGAAGCTTTCTTT
CASSSYTGYTEAFF
>TRBD1|TRBJ2-7|TRBV20-1|NA
TGCAGTGCTAACAGCCGATCCCGAGGGGGCGTCTACGAGCAGTACTTC
CSANSRSRGGVYEQYF